One sample yielded the 19 T cell receptor beta chains listed below, sequenced in a study of lymphopenia after photon versus proton radiotherapy. Clones were read by immunoSEQ multiplex PCR, and TCRdb kept only the in-frame ones, dropping some. The profile shows tens of thousands of clones, around 83% of them singletons. The sequencing used peripheral blood, collected from a patient treated with proton-based radiotherapy. These TCRs come from an older woman with pancreatic cancer. Some clones in this sample may be carry-over from other donors' samples.

The chain joins TRBV19 to TRBJ1-4; 7 bases match TRBD1. The CDR3 spans 15 residues. From germline, CDR1 is LNHDA and CDR2 SQIVND (reference sequence). Trimming removed 3 bases from V and 4 bases from J; junction bases left unmatched: 5. CDR3 DNA: TGTGCCAGTAGTATGAGGCCAGGGGGTAATGAAAAACTGTTTTTT. Encoded protein: CASSMRPGGNEKLFF. Full variable domain (remainder filled in from reference TRBV19 and TRBJ1-4): DGGITQSPKYLFRKEGQNVTLSCEQNLNHDAMYWYRQDPGQGLRLIYYSQIVNDFQKGDIAEGYSVSREKKESFPLTVTSAQKNPTAFYLCASSMRPGGNEKLFFGSGTQLSVL.

This clone showed up just once. This chain links TRBV11-2 with TRBJ1-1; TRBD1 is a possible D gene (6 bases). There are 14 residues in the CDR3. Germline V gives CDR1 SGHAT, CDR2 FQNNGV. V was pared by 7 bases and J by 1 base, with 13 bases between. CDR3 loop: CASKGGEANTEAFF. As DNA, the CDR3 is TGTGCCAGCAAAGGGGGGGAAGCGAACACTGAAGCTTTCTTT. The whole variable domain, remainder taken from reference TRBV11-2 and TRBJ1-1, is EAGVAQSPRYKIIEKRQSVAFWCNPISGHATLYWYQQILGQGPKLLIQFQNNGVVDDSQLPKDRFSAERLKGVDSTLKIQPAKLEDSAVYLCASKGGEANTEAFFGQGTRLTVV.

The chain has TRBV6-1 and TRBJ1-1; D is ambiguous. The CDR3 spans 13 residues. Per the germline V gene, CDR1 is MNHNS and CDR2 is SASEGT. V lost 5 bases and J 10 bases, leaving 17 bases between the germline ends. CDR3 nucleotide sequence: TGTGCCAGCAGTATAACCACGGCAGCTCCAGCTTTCTTT. Amino acids: CASSITTAAPAFF.

J is TRBJ2-1 and V is TRBV10-2, with a tentative D call TRBD1 (5 bases). Per the germline V gene, CDR1 is WSHSY and CDR2 is SAAADI. V gave up 7 bases and J gave up 3 bases, with 16 bases separating them. The CDR3 spans 15 residues. CDR3 bases: TGCGCCAGCACCCAGGGTGTACGAGACTACAATGAGCAGTTCTTC. Translation gives CASTQGVRDYNEQFF.

The chain links TRBV19 to TRBJ1-5; D ambiguous. This CDR3 comprises 14 residues. With 0 bases removed from V and 5 bases from J, the gap between germline ends came to 8 bases. Germline values: CDR1 LNHDA, CDR2 SQIVND (reference sequence). In DNA, the CDR3 is TGTGCCAGTAGTATAGACGGGTATGATCAGCCCCAGCATTTT. Translated, it gives CASSIDGYDQPQHF.

The CDR3 DNA is TGTGCCATCAGTGAGTCGCGGACTATCTACGAGCAGTACTTC. Translated: CAISESRTIYEQYF. This rearrangement joins TRBV10-3 to TRBJ2-7, with D possibly matching TRBD2 (6 bases). CDR1 is ENHRY and CDR2 is SYGVKD in the germline V gene. The V end was cut by 0 bases, the J end by 3 bases, with 9 bases between. The CDR3 is 14 amino acids.

V usage is TRBV27 and J usage is TRBJ2-3; weak D call: TRBD1 (6 bases). The CDR3 runs to 15 residues. V lost 2 bases to trimming and J lost 4 bases, with 13 bases between them. The germline V gene encodes CDR1 MNHEY and CDR2 SMNVEV (reference sequence). The CDR3 DNA is TGTGCCAGCAGTTTACTGCTCCAGGGGCCAGATACGCAGTATTTT. It encodes CASSLLLQGPDTQYF.

The rearrangement uses TRBV30 and TRBJ1-1, with unresolved D. The V gene lost 2 bases and the J gene lost 1 base, with 8 bases spanning the gap. CDR1 GTSNPN and CDR2 SVGIG come from the germline V gene (reference sequence). The CDR3 runs 13 residues. The CDR3 is CAWSYKRNTEAFF. DNA of the CDR3: TGTGCCTGGAGTTATAAGAGGAACACTGAAGCTTTCTTT.

The genes are TRBV6-4 and TRBJ2-7, with unresolved D. The V gene's germline CDR1 is MRHNA and CDR2 SNTAGT. This CDR3 region has 15 residues. V lost 6 bases and J lost 7, with 22 bases in between. CDR3 in amino acids: CASSPTIETPDEQYF. The CDR3 DNA reads TGTGCCAGCAGCCCTACAATAGAGACCCCTGATGAGCAGTACTTC.

This chain links TRBV5-6 with TRBJ1-6; D call uncertain. The length of the CDR3 is 14 residues. Germline V gene sequence: CDR1 SGHDT, CDR2 YYEEEE. V was cut by 0 bases and J by 8 bases, with 9 bases left in between. CDR3: CASSLVRADSPLHF. The CDR3 bases are TGTGCCAGCAGCTTGGTTAGAGCAGATTCACCCCTCCACTTT.

This chain connects TRBV10-2 to TRBJ1-2; D unclear. Germline loops: CDR1 WSHSY, CDR2 SAAADI. Deletions cut 3 bases from V and 6 bases from J, with 11 bases between. The CDR3 loop spans 13 amino acids. The CDR3: CASSETLPDGYTF. The CDR3 coding sequence is TGCGCCAGCAGTGAAACCCTACCGGATGGCTACACCTTC.

This rearrangement joins TRBV11-3 to TRBJ1-6; D gene unclear. The V end lost 1 base, the J end lost 8 bases, and 6 bases lay between the germline ends. Germline V gives CDR1 SGHNT, CDR2 YENEEA. The CDR3 runs to 13 residues. The CDR3 protein is CASSLVSYSPLHF. CDR3 bases: TGTGCCAGCAGCTTAGTTTCTTATTCACCCCTCCACTTT.

V gene TRBV6-6 combines with J gene TRBJ1-1; TRBD1 agrees at 10 bases. Germline V gives CDR1 MNHNY, CDR2 SVGAGI (reference sequence). The CDR3 covers 15 residues. Trimming cost V 2 bases and J 3 bases; bases outside gene matches: 3. The CDR3 here is CASSYAGTGDTEAFF. Written as DNA, the CDR3 is TGTGCCAGCAGTTACGCAGGGACAGGGGACACTGAAGCTTTCTTT.

The chain is built from TRBV30 and TRBJ2-7, with TRBD1 matching 9 bases. Germline V gene lookup returns CDR1 GTSNPN and CDR2 SVGIG (reference sequence). The V segment lost 3 bases and the J segment 6 bases; nucleotides outside the gene matches: 6. The CDR3 totals 13 residues. The CDR3 sequence: CAWRTGGVGEQYF. The CDR3, as DNA: TGTGCCTGGAGGACAGGGGGGGTCGGCGAGCAGTACTTC.

This clone qualifies as medium-sized. CDR3 nucleotide sequence: TGTGCCAGCAGGCAGGACCCCGGTTTCGGCGAGCAGTACTTC. Translating gives CASRQDPGFGEQYF. The gene calls are TRBV2 and TRBJ2-7; D gene uncertain. The ends were cut back, 6 bases at V and 6 bases at J, with 18 bases in the middle. Germline lookup yields CDR1 SNHLY and CDR2 FYNNEI. CDR3 size: 14 residues. The variable domain in full, with the rest retrieved from reference TRBV2 and TRBJ2-7, is EPEVTQTPSHQVTQMGQEVILRCVPISNHLYFYWYRQILGQKVEFLVSFYNNEISEKSEIFDDQFSVERPDGSNFTLKIRSTKLEDSAMYFCASRQDPGFGEQYFGPGTRLTVT.

The rearrangement uses TRBV7-8 and TRBJ2-1; 9 positions match TRBD2. This CDR3 region has 15 residues. Germline CDR1 is SGHVS and CDR2 is FQNEAQ. V was clipped by 5 bases and J by 2 bases; unmatched bases: 4. The CDR3 sequence: CASSPGLATYNEQFF. CDR3 in DNA: TGTGCCAGCAGCCCTGGACTAGCGACCTACAATGAGCAGTTCTTC.

J is TRBJ2-7 and V is TRBV20-1; D call uncertain. The CDR3 runs 11 residues. The germline V gene encodes CDR1 DFQATT and CDR2 SNEGSKA (reference sequence). V shed 6 bases and J shed 3 bases, with 9 bases lying between them. The CDR3 here is CSAGRLYEQYF. The CDR3 region has the DNA TGCAGTGCCGGCAGACTCTACGAGCAGTACTTC.

This clone was counted a few times. The CDR3 is CASSRRGAQYF. The CDR3 DNA sequence: TGTGCCAGCAGCCGGCGGGGGGCCCAGTACTTC. The chain recombines TRBV2 with TRBJ2-5, with 8 bases lining up with TRBD2. With 6 bases clipped from V and 9 bases from J, the junction kept 3 bases outside the gene matches. The CDR3 length is 11 residues. Looked up from germline, CDR1 is SNHLY and CDR2 is FYNNEI.

The gene calls are TRBV2 and TRBJ1-6; D remains unclear. V lost 6 bases and J 0 bases, leaving 3 bases between the germline ends. CDR1 is SNHLY and CDR2 is FYNNEI in the germline V gene. The length of the CDR3 is 13 residues. The CDR3 DNA sequence: TGTGCCAGCAGAGGCTCCTATAATTCACCCCTCCACTTT. Translation gives CASRGSYNSPLHF.